The 30 T cell receptor beta chains in this list originate from one sample, sequenced in a study of human T cells and chemical hapten exposure. Time point given: healthy volunteer bleed at 2 weeks. From whole blood left unfractionated, total RNA was extracted. TCRdb redid the calling of the RACE reads with MiXCR, one entry per CDR3 protein. The sample lists some 90,000 distinct CDR3 sequences; 8.5% to 9% were seen once. The sequenced material came from whole blood. The receptor set was obtained from a female donor in good health. Some clones in this sample may be carry-over from other donors' samples.

In this sample, this clonotype turned up a few times. A much more abundant neighbour one base away suggests this may be a read error. The V and J genes are TRBV5-1 and TRBJ2-3, with D uncertain. Trimming took off 5 bases at V and 2 bases at J, with 3 bases between the two ends. CDR3 size: 11 residues. Germline CDR1 SGHRS, CDR2 YFSETQ. The CDR3, as DNA: TGCGCCAGCAGGGACACAGATACGCAGTATTTT. It yields the protein CASRDTDTQYF. Full variable domain (remainder filled in from reference TRBV5-1 and TRBJ2-3): KAGVTQTPRYLIKTRGQQVTLSCSPISGHRSVSWYQQTPGQGLQFLFEYFSETQRNKGNFPGRFSGRQFSNSRSEMNVSTLELGDSALYLCASRDTDTQYFGPGTRLTVL.

This clonotype was detected a few times. The chain carries TRBV7-2 and TRBJ2-3; no reliable D call. Trimming stripped 3 bases from V and 2 bases from J, with 9 bases between. CDR1 and CDR2 (germline): SGHTA, FQGNSA. This CDR3 spans 14 amino acids. The CDR3 loop is CASSFLLPTDTQYF. CDR3 DNA sequence: TGTGCCAGCAGCTTTTTACTCCCCACAGATACGCAGTATTTT.

For this clonotype: This clone may be a read error of a much larger clone one base away. The rearrangement joins TRBV23-1 to TRBJ1-5; no definite D call. TRBV23-1 is assigned to the ORF class and has an uncertain function. Trimming cost V 3 bases and J 7 bases, with 10 bases left between them. The CDR3 length is 13 residues. CDR3 in DNA: TGCGCCAGCAGTCATGTGGGAAGCCAGCCCCAGCATTTT. It is translated as CASSHVGSQPQHF.

V gene TRBV4-1 combines with J gene TRBJ2-1; 10 positions agree with TRBD1. Germline CDR1 and CDR2: MGHRA and YSYEKL. The CDR3 consists of 16 residues. V gave up 4 bases and J gave up 7 bases; unmatched junction bases: 10. The DNA of the CDR3 is TGCGCCAGCAGCCCCGTAGGGACAGGGGTTGTAAATGAGCAGTTCTTC. Amino acid sequence: CASSPVGTGVVNEQFF.

This clonotype has only a few counts. This chain links TRBV5-6 with TRBJ2-7, with 7 bases that match TRBD1. This CDR3 contains 13 residues. The germline CDR1 and CDR2 sequences are SGHDT and YYEEEE. J gave up 3 bases and V 4 bases, and 4 bases lay outside the gene matches. CDR3 bases: TGTGCCAGCAGCCCCAGACAGGGCTACGAGCAGTACTTC. Translation gives CASSPRQGYEQYF.

This clonotype was counted only a few times. The chain has TRBV11-2 and TRBJ2-5; 12 nucleotides match TRBD1. This CDR3 has 17 residues. Germline CDR1 is SGHAT and CDR2 is FQNNGV. V lost 1 base to trimming and J lost 5 bases; unmatched junction nucleotides: 8. The CDR3 loop is CASSLVFSGQGAETQYF. The CDR3 DNA reads TGTGCCAGCAGCTTAGTTTTTTCGGGACAGGGGGCTGAGACCCAGTACTTC.

Ten or more counts support this clonotype. The V and J genes are TRBV6-6 and TRBJ2-1; D is undetermined. The V end lost 8 bases, the J end lost 3 bases, and 11 bases lay between the germline ends. The germline V gene has CDR1 MNHNY and CDR2 SVGAGI (reference sequence). This CDR3 region has 13 residues. In nucleotides, the CDR3 is TGTGCCAGCTCCCAGCAGAGCTACAATGAGCAGTTCTTC. Translated, it gives CASSQQSYNEQFF.

Many counts were recorded for this clonotype. The chain uses TRBV29-1 and TRBJ1-1, with TRBD1 identical over 8 bases. The CDR3 totals 13 residues. Germline trimming cut 1 base from V and 6 bases from J; bases unmatched to any gene: 4. Germline V lookup: CDR1 SQVTM, CDR2 ANQGSEA. In DNA form, the CDR3 reads TGCAGCGTTGAAGGGCAGGGGGCCGCTGAAGCTTTCTTT. It yields the protein CSVEGQGAAEAFF.

The chain has TRBV25-1 and TRBJ2-7; either TRBD1 or TRBD2 may supply D (5 bases each). V lost 1 base and J 2 bases, leaving 18 bases between the germline ends. CDR3 length: 17 amino acids. The germline V gene has CDR1 MGHDK and CDR2 SYGVNS. In nucleotides, the CDR3 is TGTGCCAGCAGTGAATTGGGTCGAGGGACGGAACCCTACGAGCAGTACTTC. The encoded protein is CASSELGRGTEPYEQYF.

This clonotype has a handful of counts. V gene TRBV28 combines with J gene TRBJ1-1; 9 bases map to TRBD1. This CDR3 spans 15 amino acids. V trimming: 6 bases; J trimming: 8 bases; junction bases outside the gene matches: 13. Germline V CDR1 and CDR2: MDHEN, SYDVKM. The CDR3 DNA sequence: TGTGCCAGCAGCCATCATACCGGGACAGGGCCCGAAGCTTTCTTT. Translating it yields CASSHHTGTGPEAFF.

This clonotype was seen repeatedly, ten times or more. This chain links TRBV25-1 with TRBJ2-7; TRBD1 matches 7 bases. The CDR3 has 15 amino acids. With 4 bases clipped from V and 0 bases from J, the junction kept 6 bases outside the gene matches. The germline CDR1 and CDR2 sequences are MGHDK and SYGVNS. In DNA, the CDR3 is TGTGCCAGCAGTGCCCCGGACAGGAGCTCCTACGAGCAGTACTTC. It yields the protein CASSAPDRSSYEQYF.

The chain combines TRBV28 with TRBJ1-2; weak D call: TRBD1 (6 bases). Germline V gives CDR1 MDHEN, CDR2 SYDVKM. CDR3 length equals 15 residues. Trimming stripped 5 bases from V and 5 bases from J, with 18 bases between. The CDR3 sequence is CASSPRDRPLYGYTF. CDR3 sequence (DNA): TGTGCCAGCAGTCCCCGCGACAGGCCTTTATATGGCTACACCTTC.

The CDR3 DNA follows: TGTGCCAGCAGTCCCCGGGGAGGGGCTCTGGGGAACATTCAGTACTTC. Protein: CASSPRGGALGNIQYF. This sequence joins TRBV2 and TRBJ2-4; TRBD2 matches 7 bases. Germline assignment: CDR1 SNHLY and CDR2 FYNNEI. This CDR3 has 16 amino acids. V lost 5 bases and J lost 7; bases outside the gene matches: 14.

This clonotype was seen ten or more times. This chain connects TRBV6-2 or TRBV6-3 to TRBJ2-5; no firm D call. Germline CDR1 is MNHEY and CDR2 is SVGEGT. Trimming took 2 bases from V and 2 from J, leaving 6 bases between them. This CDR3 has 13 residues. Written as DNA, the CDR3 is TGTGCCAGCAGTTACGCAGAACAAGAGACCCAGTACTTC. This codes for CASSYAEQETQYF.

The sample holds a few counts of this clonotype. The V call is TRBV12-5, the J call TRBJ1-1; D is undetermined. V was clipped by 0 bases and J by 4 bases, with 3 bases between them. Germline lookup yields CDR1 LGHNT and CDR2 FRNRAP. The CDR3 consists of 12 residues. CDR3 loop: CASGLVGTEAFF. In DNA, the CDR3 is TGTGCTAGTGGTTTGGTCGGCACTGAAGCTTTCTTT.

This clonotype was seen a handful of times. The genes are TRBV11-2 and TRBJ1-3, with no clear D. The CDR3 is 17 amino acids. V gave up 5 bases and J gave up 0 bases, with 17 bases separating them. CDR1 and CDR2 from the germline V gene are SGHAT and FQNNGV. The CDR3 nucleotides read TGTGCCAGCAGCACCTCAAGTGGGGTCAGCTCTGGAAACACCATATATTTT. Residues: CASSTSSGVSSGNTIYF. Looking up the rest from reference TRBV11-2 and TRBJ1-3 gives the full variable domain: EAGVAQSPRYKIIEKRQSVAFWCNPISGHATLYWYQQILGQGPKLLIQFQNNGVVDDSQLPKDRFSAERLKGVDSTLKIQPAKLEDSAVYLCASSTSSGVSSGNTIYFGEGSWLTVV.

The chain carries TRBV30 and TRBJ2-6; weak D call: TRBD1 (5 bases). The CDR3 is 16 residues long. V lost 1 base and J 0 bases, leaving 10 bases between the germline ends. Germline CDR1 reads GTSNPN; CDR2 reads SVGIG (reference sequence). CDR3 in amino acids: CAWSGGRRSGANVLTF. CDR3 sequence (DNA): TGTGCCTGGAGTGGGGGCAGGCGCTCTGGGGCCAACGTCCTGACTTTC.

This clonotype showed up many times. The chain combines TRBV2 with TRBJ2-2, with D maybe TRBD1 (6 bases). Germline assignment: CDR1 SNHLY and CDR2 FYNNEI. The CDR3 is 12 amino acids. V lost 8 bases and J lost 5, with 9 bases in between. In nucleotides, the CDR3 is TGTGCCAGCCGAGGACAGACCGGGGAGCTGTTTTTT. Protein sequence: CASRGQTGELFF.

The chain is built from TRBV3-1 and TRBJ2-2, with TRBD2 matching over 7 bases. The V gene end was trimmed by 5 bases and the J gene end by 4 bases; junction bases not matched to a gene: 4. The germline CDR1 and CDR2 sequences are LGHDT and YNNKEL (reference sequence). The CDR3 covers 14 residues. CDR3 in amino acids: CASSFTGGTGELFF. DNA of the CDR3: TGTGCCAGCAGCTTCACGGGGGGCACCGGGGAGCTGTTTTTT.

This clonotype came up many times. This chain connects TRBV28 to TRBJ1-1; D unclear. Trimming removed 4 bases from V and 7 bases from J, with 13 bases in between. Germline V gene data show CDR1 as MDHEN and CDR2 as SYDVKM. This CDR3 region has 13 residues. CDR3 sequence reads: CASSSTATSEAFF. In nucleotides, the CDR3 is TGTGCCAGCAGTTCTACCGCGACAAGTGAAGCTTTCTTT.

The V and J genes are TRBV28 and TRBJ2-1, with 7 bases that match TRBD2. V was clipped by 3 bases and J by 5 bases; unmatched bases: 10. Germline CDR1 and CDR2: MDHEN and SYDVKM. The CDR3 runs to 16 residues. For the CDR3, the DNA is TGTGCCAGCAGTTTTGATCGACTAGCCGAAAACAATGAGCAGTTCTTC. Translating gives CASSFDRLAENNEQFF.

This clonotype came up many times. This chain joins TRBV4-1 and TRBJ2-4; no clear D gene. Germline V gives CDR1 MGHRA, CDR2 YSYEKL. There are 16 residues in the CDR3. Trimming removed 0 bases at V and 0 bases at J, with 9 bases between. CDR3 sequence: CASSQDRLEAKNIQYF. CDR3 nucleotides: TGCGCCAGCAGCCAAGATCGTCTGGAAGCCAAAAACATTCAGTACTTC.

This clonotype was seen only a few times. The chain combines TRBV14 with TRBJ2-7; 15 bases are shared with TRBD2. Per germline, CDR1 SGHDN and CDR2 FVKESK. There are 16 residues in the CDR3. Germline trimming cut 4 bases from V and 4 bases from J; bases unmatched to any gene: 5. In DNA, the CDR3 is TGTGCCAGCAGCCCGGCCGGGACTAGCGGGAGGTACGAGCAGTACTTC. Translating it yields CASSPAGTSGRYEQYF.

This clonotype was counted many times. The rearrangement uses TRBV4-2 and TRBJ1-6; tentatively, D is TRBD1 (5 bases). The length of the CDR3 is 15 residues. V was pared by 0 bases and J by 9 bases, with 12 bases between. The germline V gene encodes CDR1 LGHNA and CDR2 YNFKEQ. In DNA, the CDR3 is TGTGCCAGCAGCCAAGAGGCAGGGCTTAGTTCACCCCTCCACTTT. It translates to CASSQEAGLSSPLHF.

Comment on this clonotype: This is likely a read error, given that the CDR3 carries no conserved phenylalanine or tryptophan at its end. The V call is TRBV27, the J call TRBJ2-3, with TRBD2 matching over 7 bases. Unmatched junction bases numbered 12, after V lost 6 bases and J lost 6 bases. Germline V gives CDR1 MNHEY, CDR2 SMNVEV (reference sequence). This CDR3 region has 15 residues. CDR3 bases: TGTGCCAGCAGCCTGGATGGGAGGGCCCTCGATACGCAGTATTCT. Amino acid sequence: CASSLDGRALDTQYS.

Ten or more counts support this clonotype. This chain joins TRBV6-1 and TRBJ2-1, with 7 bases identical to TRBD1. CDR3 size: 15 residues. Trimming at V came to 4 bases and at J to 5 bases, leaving 8 bases not matched to a gene. CDR1 and CDR2 (germline): MNHNS, SASEGT. The CDR3 is CASSVTGQLHNEQFF. In DNA form, the CDR3 reads TGTGCCAGCAGTGTAACGGGACAGTTACACAATGAGCAGTTCTTC.

This clonotype was seen many times. The chain is built from TRBV2 and TRBJ2-7; D unclear. V dropped 3 bases and J dropped 3 bases, with 6 bases sitting between them. CDR1 is SNHLY, CDR2 FYNNEI, per germline. The CDR3 is made up of 12 amino acids. CDR3 nucleotide sequence: TGTGCCAGCAGTGACAAATTCTACGAGCAGTACTTC. Its translation is CASSDKFYEQYF.

This clonotype was counted only a few times. The chain is built from TRBV7-9 and TRBJ2-3; D gene uncertain. In germline, CDR1 is SEHNR, CDR2 FQNEAQ (reference sequence). CDR3 length: 15 amino acids. V gave up 2 bases and J gave up 2 bases, with 11 bases separating them. Written as DNA, the CDR3 is TGTGCCAGCAGCTTATTCCGCTCCTACACAGATACGCAGTATTTT. Protein: CASSLFRSYTDTQYF.

This chain joins TRBV6-2 or TRBV6-3 and TRBJ2-5; 9 nucleotides align to TRBD2. The length of the CDR3 is 14 residues. After removal of 6 bases from V and 5 bases from J, the junction contained 7 bases not matched to a gene. Germline V gene data show CDR1 as MNHEY and CDR2 as SVGEGT. The CDR3 bases are TGTGCCAGCAGCCCCCTAGCGGGATACGAGACCCAGTACTTC. Its translation: CASSPLAGYETQYF.

This clonotype was counted at least ten times. The gene calls are TRBV2 and TRBJ2-7, with 14 bases that match TRBD2. This CDR3 is 15 amino acids long. After removal of 6 bases from V and 4 bases from J, the junction contained 5 bases not matched to a gene. Germline lookup yields CDR1 SNHLY and CDR2 FYNNEI. The CDR3 DNA reads as TGTGCCAGCAGAATCGGGACTAGCGGGGGATACGAGCAGTACTTC. It encodes CASRIGTSGGYEQYF.